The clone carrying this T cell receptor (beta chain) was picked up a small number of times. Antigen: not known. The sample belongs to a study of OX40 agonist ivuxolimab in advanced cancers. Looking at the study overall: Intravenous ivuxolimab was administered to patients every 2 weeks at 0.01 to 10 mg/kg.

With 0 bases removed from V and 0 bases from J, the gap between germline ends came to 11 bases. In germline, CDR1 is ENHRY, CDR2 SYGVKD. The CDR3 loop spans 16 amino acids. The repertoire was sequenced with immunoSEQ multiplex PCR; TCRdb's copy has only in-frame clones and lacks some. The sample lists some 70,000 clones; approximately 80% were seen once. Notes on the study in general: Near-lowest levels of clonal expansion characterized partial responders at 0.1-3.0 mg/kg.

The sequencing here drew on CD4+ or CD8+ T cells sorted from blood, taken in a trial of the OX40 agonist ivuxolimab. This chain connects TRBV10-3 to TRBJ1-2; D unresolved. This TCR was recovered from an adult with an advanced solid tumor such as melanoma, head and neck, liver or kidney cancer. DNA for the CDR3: TGTGCCATCAGTGAGTCCTCCATCAGGTCTAACTATGGCTACACCTTC. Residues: CAISESSIRSNYGYTF.